This TCR beta chain comes out of a study of graft-versus-host responses after intestinal transplantation. Across the whole study: Each of the recipients got a multivisceral, liver-intestinal, or isolated intestinal transplant. Study-wide results and caveats: When patients had graft-donor T cell macrochimerism, their allografts held high graft-versus-host to host-versus-graft clonal ratios.

Concerning this clone: As yet, its antigen is unknown.

Method: immunoSEQ multiplex PCR; TCRdb's copy keeps in-frame clones and lacks some. The data show 80,000 to 95,000 clones, about 87% seen once. The CDR3 contains 13 residues. The V end was cut by 5 bases, the J end by 5 bases, with 10 bases between. From germline, CDR1 is SGHTA and CDR2 FQGNSA. The clonotype comes from a human donor who was the organ donor for an intestinal transplant. The rearrangement links TRBV7-2 to TRBJ1-5, with no clear D. Sequencing was performed on unstimulated CD4+ T cells sorted from spleen or lymph node cells, taken before transplant. DNA for the CDR3: TGTGCCAGCAGCCCAGAGAGGGATCAGCCCCAGCATTTT. Its protein product is CASSPERDQPQHF.